One sample yielded the 19 T cell receptor beta chains listed below, sequenced in a study of T cells in Graves' hyperthyroidism and ophthalmopathy. Researchers amplified the TCR beta CDR3 regions from RNA transcripts. First-round RT-PCR of the TCR CDR3 relied on the HTBI primer set. Using its own MiXCR run on the multiplex PCR reads, TCRdb lists one record per CDR3 protein. The data show around 250,000 distinct CDR3 sequences, about 15% seen once. The sample taken for sequencing was blood. The receptor source for this set is a woman in her thirties or forties with Graves' hyperthyroidism that later progressed to Graves' ophthalmopathy.

This clonotype occurred many times. The chain employs TRBV14 and TRBJ2-5; D is ambiguous. Germline V gene lookup returns CDR1 SGHDN and CDR2 FVKESK. V lost 0 bases and J lost 1, with 18 bases in between. The CDR3 is made up of 18 amino acids. The CDR3 DNA sequence: TGTGCCAGCAGCCAAGAAACGTTCGGATGGCAGGCCCAAGAGACCCAGTACTTC. Translating gives CASSQETFGWQAQETQYF. Combining the CDR3 with reference TRBV14 and TRBJ2-5 gives the whole variable domain EAGVTQFPSHSVIEKGQTVTLRCDPISGHDNLYWYRRVMGKEIKFLLHFVKESKQDESGMPNNRFLAERTGGTYSTLKVQPAELEDSGVYFCASSQETFGWQAQETQYFGPGTRLLVL.

This chain connects TRBV11-2 to TRBJ2-3, with 11 bases that match TRBD2. The CDR3 is made up of 17 amino acids. V lost 4 bases and J lost 6; bases outside the gene matches: 12. The germline CDR1 and CDR2 sequences are SGHAT and FQNNGV. In DNA form, the CDR3 reads TGTGCCAGCAGCTCATACGCACTAGCGGGAGAAGAGGATACGCAGTATTTT. As protein: CASSSYALAGEEDTQYF.

The V and J genes are TRBV18 and TRBJ1-2, with D possibly TRBD1 on 5 matching bases. This CDR3 has 14 amino acids. Between the trimmed V and J ends, which lost 2 bases and 8 bases, there was a span of 15 bases. Germline V gene sequence: CDR1 KGHSH, CDR2 LQKENI. The CDR3 loop reads CASSPKRGRGGYTF. CDR3 nucleotides: TGTGCCAGCTCACCAAAACGGGGCAGAGGCGGCTACACCTTC.

As concerns this clonotype: An end of the junction does not agree with germline; a read error may underlie this. The chain joins TRBV4-1 to TRBJ2-2, with TRBD1 identical over 10 bases. This CDR3 spans 18 amino acids. Per the germline V gene, CDR1 is MGHRA and CDR2 is YSYEKL. CDR3: CASTQLRAGQGNTGELFF. The CDR3 DNA sequence: TGCGCCAGCACCCAACTTAGGGCGGGACAGGGGAATACCGGGGAGCTGTTTTTT.

The sample holds many counts of this clonotype. The chain couples TRBV28 to TRBJ1-5; D is unclear. V was cut by 3 bases and J by 7 bases, with 4 bases left in between. This CDR3 is 11 amino acids long. From germline, CDR1 is MDHEN and CDR2 SYDVKM. The CDR3 is CASSFGQPQHF. CDR3 DNA: TGTGCCAGCAGTTTCGGCCAGCCCCAGCATTTT.

The chain uses TRBV29-1 and TRBJ2-7; D is perhaps TRBD2 (6 bases). Trimming took off 3 bases at V and 0 bases at J, with 18 bases between the two ends. The CDR3 length is 16 residues. Germline CDR1 and CDR2: SQVTM and ANQGSEA. Written as DNA, the CDR3 is TGCAGCGTTGACGGCCATCTTGGGGGGAGCTCCTACGAGCAGTACTTC. Residues: CSVDGHLGGSSYEQYF.

V usage is TRBV20-1 and J usage is TRBJ2-3, with 8 nucleotides matching TRBD1. V was clipped by 0 bases and J by 5 bases; unmatched bases: 7. The CDR3 is 15 residues long. Germline V gene lookup returns CDR1 DFQATT and CDR2 SNEGSKA (reference sequence). CDR3 nucleotides: TGCAGTGCTAGAGACACGGGACAGGCAGTAGATACGCAGTATTTT. Its protein is CSARDTGQAVDTQYF.

This clonotype was recorded many times. This chain links TRBV6-1 with TRBJ2-7; the match to TRBD2 covers 10 bases. The CDR3 consists of 19 residues. Germline V CDR1 and CDR2: MNHNS, SASEGT. V lost 6 bases and J lost 2; bases outside the gene matches: 19. The CDR3 region is CASRGRTAYLAGEPYEQYF. The CDR3 coding sequence is TGTGCCAGCAGGGGCAGGACCGCGTACCTAGCGGGAGAACCCTACGAGCAGTACTTC.

Many counts were recorded for this clonotype. The chain is built from TRBV7-2 and TRBJ2-1; no reliable D call. The germline V and J ends were trimmed by 5 bases and 0 bases, with 17 bases remaining between them. Per the germline V gene, CDR1 is SGHTA and CDR2 is FQGNSA. The CDR3 is 17 residues long. In nucleotides, the CDR3 is TGTGCCAGCAGCCTTCTTCCCTTACACGCCTCCTACAATGAGCAGTTCTTC. Translating it yields CASSLLPLHASYNEQFF.

This clonotype was detected many times. V is TRBV6-1 and J is TRBJ1-1; D is possibly TRBD1 (5 bases). The germline V gene has CDR1 MNHNS and CDR2 SASEGT. There are 14 residues in the CDR3. Trimming took off 4 bases at V and 2 bases at J, with 11 bases between the two ends. CDR3 sequence: CASSGQIKNTEAFF. The CDR3 region has the DNA TGTGCCAGCAGTGGACAGATAAAAAACACTGAAGCTTTCTTT.

This clonotype was counted at least ten times. The rearrangement joins TRBV20-1 to TRBJ2-1; D might be TRBD2 (5 bases). Germline V gives CDR1 DFQATT, CDR2 SNEGSKA (reference sequence). The CDR3 loop spans 14 amino acids. Trimming removed 4 bases from V and 1 base from J, with 11 bases in between. This CDR3 reads CSATLGISYNEQFF. Here the CDR3 DNA reads TGCAGTGCTACCCTCGGGATATCCTACAATGAGCAGTTCTTC.

This clonotype was counted only a few times. This chain joins TRBV20-1 and TRBJ2-3; 14 nucleotides agree with TRBD2. Germline trimming cut 6 bases from V and 2 bases from J; bases unmatched to any gene: 10. Germline V gene sequence: CDR1 DFQATT, CDR2 SNEGSKA (reference sequence). The CDR3 sequence is 17 residues long. The DNA for the CDR3 is TGCAGTGCCGGGACTAGCGGGAGACGTCGGGTCACAGATACGCAGTATTTT. It specifies CSAGTSGRRRVTDTQYF.

This clonotype was detected ten times or more. The J gene is TRBJ1-4, the V gene TRBV5-1, with D uncertain. This CDR3 is 16 amino acids long. Germline CDR1 and CDR2: SGHRS and YFSETQ. V was shortened by 1 base and J by 5 bases, with 15 bases between the two germline ends. The CDR3 DNA is TGCGCCAGCAGCTTGCACCTCGAGGGCAGGAATGAAAAACTGTTTTTT. Protein: CASSLHLEGRNEKLFF.

This clonotype was recorded at least ten times. This chain connects TRBV7-2 to TRBJ1-5; 10 bases align to TRBD1. There are 16 residues in the CDR3. With 3 bases clipped from V and 2 bases from J, the junction kept 4 bases outside the gene matches. Germline-derived CDR1 and CDR2 are SGHTA and FQGNSA. Written as DNA, the CDR3 is TGTGCCAGCAGCTTCGCTGGGACAGGGGGCAATCAGCCCCAGCATTTT. Encoded protein: CASSFAGTGGNQPQHF.

This clonotype showed up just a few times. The J gene is TRBJ1-1, the V gene TRBV7-3; D not resolved. CDR1 and CDR2 from the germline V gene are SGHTA and FQGTGA. The CDR3 has 13 amino acids. V was clipped by 5 bases and J by 6 bases, with 13 bases between them. The CDR3 DNA follows: TGTGCCAGCAGCCCCACTGGTATCGCTGAAGCTTTCTTT. It is translated as CASSPTGIAEAFF.

This clonotype appeared many times. This chain joins TRBV4-1 and TRBJ2-1, with D uncertain. The CDR3 has 15 amino acids. Looked up from germline, CDR1 is MGHRA and CDR2 is YSYEKL. Between the trimmed V and J ends, which lost 3 bases and 8 bases, there was a span of 17 bases. The CDR3 spells CASSQDDLVGYEQFF. The CDR3, as DNA: TGCGCCAGCAGCCAGGATGATCTAGTAGGCTATGAGCAGTTCTTC.

This clonotype has at least ten counts. The chain carries TRBV7-9 and TRBJ2-1; 9 bases fit TRBD2. The ends lost 3 bases at V and 8 bases at J; junction bases unmatched: 11. The CDR3 has 16 residues. Germline assignment: CDR1 SEHNR and CDR2 FQNEAQ (reference sequence). CDR3 sequence: CASSLVSSGIIDEQFF. CDR3 bases: TGTGCCAGCAGCTTGGTGTCTAGCGGGATAATCGATGAGCAGTTCTTC. The whole variable domain, remainder taken from reference TRBV7-9 and TRBJ2-1, is DTGVSQNPRHKITKRGQNVTFRCDPISEHNRLYWYRQTLGQGPEFLTYFQNEAQLEKSRLLSDRFSAERPKGSFSTLEIQRTEQGDSAMYLCASSLVSSGIIDEQFFGPGTRLTVL.

The rearrangement links TRBV6-6 to TRBJ2-3; no firm D call. Trimming removed 2 bases at V and 2 bases at J, with 8 bases between. The germline gives CDR1 MNHNY, CDR2 SVGAGI (reference sequence). The CDR3 is 14 residues long. CDR3 nucleotides: TGTGCCAGCAGTTACAGGGATAACACAGATACGCAGTATTTT. Its protein is CASSYRDNTDTQYF.

This sequence joins TRBV6-2 or TRBV6-3 and TRBJ2-2; unclear D gene. This CDR3 comprises 15 residues. The V gene lost 6 bases and the J gene lost 6 bases, with 17 bases spanning the gap. CDR1 is MNHEY and CDR2 is SVGEGT in the germline V gene. CDR3 loop: CASSHRDLGPGELFF. The DNA of the CDR3 is TGTGCCAGCAGCCACCGTGATCTAGGCCCCGGGGAGCTGTTTTTT.